This T cell receptor beta chain was sequenced in a study of T cell responses to AZD1222 COVID-19 vaccine. After removal of 9 bases from V and 6 bases from J, the junction contained 1 base not matched to a gene. The CDR3 runs to 12 residues. Germline V gene lookup returns CDR1 WNHNN and CDR2 SYGVQD (reference sequence). A remark on this clone: What it binds is unknown.

Data came from immunoSEQ multiplex PCR; TCRdb stores just in-frame clones and leaves some out. The sample lists around 180,000 clones; 90% were seen once. Broader study findings: Clonal diversity may have been underestimated in mostly white British donors. Of spike-specific TCRs, nearly half reportedly target regions left unmutated in variants. Researchers report vaccine-associated CD4 TCRs spanning spike, with dominance at 160-218 and 743-854. Only a handful of people who got AZD1222 tested seropositive at baseline.

This clonotype originated in an adult in good health. This chain connects TRBV10-1 to TRBJ1-5; TRBD1 matches at 11 bases. Material: peripheral blood, obtained on day 0 of AZD1222 vaccination. The DNA for the CDR3 is TGCGCCAGGGGGACAGGGGGTCAGCCCCAGCATTTT. Protein product: CARGTGGQPQHF.